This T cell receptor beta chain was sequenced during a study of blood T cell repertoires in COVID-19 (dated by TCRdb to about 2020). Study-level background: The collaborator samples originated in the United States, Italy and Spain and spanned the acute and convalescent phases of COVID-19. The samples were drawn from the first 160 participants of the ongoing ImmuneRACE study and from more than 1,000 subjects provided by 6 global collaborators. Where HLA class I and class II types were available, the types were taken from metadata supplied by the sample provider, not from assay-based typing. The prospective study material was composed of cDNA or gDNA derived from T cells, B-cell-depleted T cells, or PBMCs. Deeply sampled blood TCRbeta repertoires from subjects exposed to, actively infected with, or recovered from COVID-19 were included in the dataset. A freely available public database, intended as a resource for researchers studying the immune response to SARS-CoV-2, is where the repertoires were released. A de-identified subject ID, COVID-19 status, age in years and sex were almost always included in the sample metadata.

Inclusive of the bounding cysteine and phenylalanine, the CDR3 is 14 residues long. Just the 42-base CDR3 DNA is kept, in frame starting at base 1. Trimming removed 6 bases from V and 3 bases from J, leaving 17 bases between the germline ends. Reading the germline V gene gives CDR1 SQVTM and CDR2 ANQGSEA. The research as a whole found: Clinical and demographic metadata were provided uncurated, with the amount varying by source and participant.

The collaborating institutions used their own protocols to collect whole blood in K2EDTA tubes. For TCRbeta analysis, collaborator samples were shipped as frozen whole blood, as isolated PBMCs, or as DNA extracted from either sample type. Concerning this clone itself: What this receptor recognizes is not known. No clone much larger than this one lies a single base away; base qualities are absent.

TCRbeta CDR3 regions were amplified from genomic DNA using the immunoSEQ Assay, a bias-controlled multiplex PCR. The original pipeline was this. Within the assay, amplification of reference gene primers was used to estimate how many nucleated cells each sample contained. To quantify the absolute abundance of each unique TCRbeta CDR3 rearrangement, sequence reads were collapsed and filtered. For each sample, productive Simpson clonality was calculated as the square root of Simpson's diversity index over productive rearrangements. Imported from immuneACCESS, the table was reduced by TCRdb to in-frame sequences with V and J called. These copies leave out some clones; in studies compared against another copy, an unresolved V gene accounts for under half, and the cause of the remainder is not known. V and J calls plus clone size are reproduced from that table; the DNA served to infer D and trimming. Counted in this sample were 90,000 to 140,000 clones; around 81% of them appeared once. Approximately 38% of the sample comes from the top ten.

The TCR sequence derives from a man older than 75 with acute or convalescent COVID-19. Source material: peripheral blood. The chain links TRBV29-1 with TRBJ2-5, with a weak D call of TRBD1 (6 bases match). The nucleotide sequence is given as TGCAGCGTCTACCGACAGGCCCTAAAAGAGACCCAGTACTTC. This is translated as CSVYRQALKETQYF.